Listed below are T cell receptor beta chains from one sample, sequenced in a study of blood T cell repertoires in COVID-19. Sequencing used immunoSEQ multiplex PCR; TCRdb keeps in-frame clones, though not all of them. The sample yields around 200,000 clones, 80% to 90% seen once. The sequenced sample consisted of peripheral blood. All receptors come from a man in his 70s with active or convalescent COVID-19. Both conserved end residues are part of each CDR3. D genes are given only for firm matches. For some rows the clone size is stated as once, few or many, or as a class when expanded; others skip it.

j_call | d_call | v_call | clone_size | cdr3_nt | cdr3_aa
TRBJ2-1 | TRBD2 | TRBV9 | . | TGTGCCAGCAGCCGCTCGGGACTAAACAATGAGCAGTTCTTC | CASSRSGLNNEQFF
TRBJ1-1 | . | TRBV2 | . | TGTGCCAGCAGCAGGGGCTTTGGGAACACTGAAGCTTTCTTT | CASSRGFGNTEAFF
TRBJ2-7 | . | TRBV30 | few | TGTGCCTGGGGGGGGAGCTCCTACGAGCAGTACTTC | CAWGGSSYEQYF
TRBJ2-1 | . | TRBV6-4 | . | TGTGCCAGCAGTGACTATCGTAGGGCAGGGATTAATGAGCAGTTCTTC | CASSDYRRAGINEQFF
TRBJ2-7 | . | TRBV5-1 | . | TGCGCCAGCAGCTGGGCCCAGAACAGGTTAGGCTCCTACGAGCAGTACTTC | CASSWAQNRLGSYEQYF
TRBJ2-1 | . | TRBV28 | . | TGTGCCAGCAGCCCCCGACTGGACTACAATGAGCAGTTCTTC | CASSPRLDYNEQFF
TRBJ1-2 | TRBD1 | TRBV28 | few | TGTGCCAGCGGACAGGAGCACTATGGCTACACCTTC | CASGQEHYGYTF
TRBJ2-3 | . | TRBV5-1 | . | TGCGCCAGCAGCTTAAACAGCAACCCAGGCACGCAGTATTTT | CASSLNSNPGTQYF
TRBJ1-6 | . | TRBV11-2 | . | TGTGCCAGCAGCTTAGAAGCTTCAGGGGAATCACCCCTCCACTTT | CASSLEASGESPLHF
TRBJ2-2 | . | TRBV2 | . | TGTGCCAGCACCAACCAGGGGAACACCGGGGAGCTGTTTTTT | CASTNQGNTGELFF
TRBJ1-4 | TRBD1 | TRBV3-1/TRBV3-2 | few | TGTGCCAGCAGCCAACGGACAGGGACGAATGAAAAACTGTTTTTT | CASSQRTGTNEKLFF
TRBJ2-7 | . | TRBV12-3/TRBV12-4 | . | TGTGCCAGCAGGCGGAACTCCTACGAGCAGTACTTC | CASRRNSYEQYF
TRBJ2-7 | TRBD1 | TRBV10-3 | . | TGTGCCATCAGTGAGGCGATGACAGGGACCTACGAGCAGTACTTC | CAISEAMTGTYEQYF
TRBJ1-5 | TRBD1 | TRBV3-1/TRBV3-2 | . | TGTGCCAGCAGCCAAGAACCCTGGACAGGGGGAAGACAGCCCCAGCATTTT | CASSQEPWTGGRQPQHF
TRBJ2-2 | TRBD1 | TRBV12-5 | once | TGTGCTAGTGGACTCCTTAGGACAGGGGGCTTGAACACCGGGGAGCTGTTTTTT | CASGLLRTGGLNTGELFF
TRBJ2-7 | TRBD2 | TRBV5-1 | . | TGCGCCAGCAGTCCCGGGACTAGCCTCTACGAGCAGTACTTC | CASSPGTSLYEQYF
TRBJ1-4 | TRBD1 | TRBV6-5 | . | TGTGCCAGCAGGCCCGGGACAGGGGATAATGAAAAACTGTTTTTT | CASRPGTGDNEKLFF
TRBJ2-7 | . | TRBV6-2/TRBV6-3 | . | TGTGCCAGCAGTAATTCCGGGTTTCAGGGCCAAAGGTTC | CASSNSGFQGQRF
TRBJ1-4 | . | TRBV6-5 | . | TGTGCCAGCAATGCCGGGACAAACGGGGAAAAACTGTTTTTT | CASNAGTNGEKLFF
TRBJ2-7 | . | TRBV6-5 | once | TGTGCCAGCAGTCCGAACAGCTACGAGCAGTACTTC | CASSPNSYEQYF
TRBJ2-1 | . | TRBV19 | . | TGTGCCAGTAGGACGCGACAGAAAAACTCCTACAATGAGCAGTTCTTC | CASRTRQKNSYNEQFF
TRBJ1-5 | . | TRBV4-3 | once | TGCGCCAGCAGCCAAGACGGACTTCAGCCCCAGCATTTT | CASSQDGLQPQHF
TRBJ1-4 | . | TRBV7-9 | . | TGTGCCAGCAGTTATCAGACCGGGATTCCTAATGAAAAACTGTTTTTT | CASSYQTGIPNEKLFF
TRBJ2-3 | TRBD2 | TRBV6-5 | . | TGTGCCAGCAAGCGGCGGGGGGGCACAGATACGCAGTATTTT | CASKRRGGTDTQYF
TRBJ1-5 | . | TRBV29-1 | . | TGCAGCGTGGTTATTCAGGGGAATCAGCCCCAGCATTTT | CSVVIQGNQPQHF